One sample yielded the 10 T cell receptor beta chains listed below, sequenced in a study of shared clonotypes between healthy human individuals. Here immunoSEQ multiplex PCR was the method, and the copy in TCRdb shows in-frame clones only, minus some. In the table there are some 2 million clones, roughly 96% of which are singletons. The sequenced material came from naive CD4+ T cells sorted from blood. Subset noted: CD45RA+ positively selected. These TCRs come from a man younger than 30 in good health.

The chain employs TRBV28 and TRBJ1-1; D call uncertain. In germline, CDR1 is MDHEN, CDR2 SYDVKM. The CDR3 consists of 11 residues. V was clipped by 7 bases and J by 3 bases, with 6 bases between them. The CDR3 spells CASIYHTEAFF. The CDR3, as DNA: TGTGCCAGCATTTATCACACTGAAGCTTTCTTT.

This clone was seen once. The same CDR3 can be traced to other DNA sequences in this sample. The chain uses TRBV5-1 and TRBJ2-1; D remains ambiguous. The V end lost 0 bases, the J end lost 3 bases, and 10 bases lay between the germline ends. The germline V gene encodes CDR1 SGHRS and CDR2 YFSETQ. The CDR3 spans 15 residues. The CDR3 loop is CASSLEASDYNEQFF. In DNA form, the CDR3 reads TGCGCCAGCAGCTTGGAAGCTAGTGACTACAATGAGCAGTTCTTC.

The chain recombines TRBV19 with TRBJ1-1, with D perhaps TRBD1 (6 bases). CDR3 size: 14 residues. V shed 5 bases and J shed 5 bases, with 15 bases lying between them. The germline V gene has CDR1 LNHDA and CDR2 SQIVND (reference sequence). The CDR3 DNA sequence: TGTGCCAGTAGTCCTCCAGGGGAGTGGACTGAAGCTTTCTTT. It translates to CASSPPGEWTEAFF.

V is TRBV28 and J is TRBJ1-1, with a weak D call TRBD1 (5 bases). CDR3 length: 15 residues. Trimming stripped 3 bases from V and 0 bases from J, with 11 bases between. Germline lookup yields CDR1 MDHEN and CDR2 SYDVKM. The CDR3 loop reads CASSFVVRVNTEAFF. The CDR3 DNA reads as TGTGCCAGCAGTTTCGTTGTCAGGGTGAACACTGAAGCTTTCTTT.

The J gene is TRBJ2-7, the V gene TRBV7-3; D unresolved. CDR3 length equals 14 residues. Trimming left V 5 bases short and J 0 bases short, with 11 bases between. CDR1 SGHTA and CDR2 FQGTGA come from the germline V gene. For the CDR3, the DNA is TGTGCCAGCAGCCCGACCTCTAGCTCCTACGAGCAGTACTTC. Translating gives CASSPTSSSYEQYF.

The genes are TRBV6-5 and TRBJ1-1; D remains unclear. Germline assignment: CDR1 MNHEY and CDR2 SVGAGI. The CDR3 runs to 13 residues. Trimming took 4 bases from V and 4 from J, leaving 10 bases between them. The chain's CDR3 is CASSSFGSTEAFF. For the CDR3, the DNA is TGTGCCAGCAGTTCGTTTGGGAGCACTGAAGCTTTCTTT.

The CDR3 DNA is TGTGCCAGCAGCTTGCAGGGTAATGAAAAACTGTTTTTT. Encoded protein: CASSLQGNEKLFF. This rearrangement joins TRBV5-4 to TRBJ1-4, with D tentatively TRBD1 (5 bases). Germline loops: CDR1 SGHNT, CDR2 YYREEE (reference sequence). The CDR3 has 13 residues. Deletions cut 1 base from V and 4 bases from J, with 5 bases between.

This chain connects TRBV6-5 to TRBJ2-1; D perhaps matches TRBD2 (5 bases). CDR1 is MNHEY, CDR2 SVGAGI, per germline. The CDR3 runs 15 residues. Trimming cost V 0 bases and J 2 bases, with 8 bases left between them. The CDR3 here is CASSYSGSTYNEQFF. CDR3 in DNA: TGTGCCAGCAGTTACTCAGGGAGCACCTACAATGAGCAGTTCTTC.

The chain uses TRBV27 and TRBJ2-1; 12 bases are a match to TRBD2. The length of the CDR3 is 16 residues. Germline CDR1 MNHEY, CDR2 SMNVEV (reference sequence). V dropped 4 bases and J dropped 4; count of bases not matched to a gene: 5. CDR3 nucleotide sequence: TGTGCCAGCAGTTCCCTCGGACTAGCGGGATACAATGAGCAGTTCTTC. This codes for CASSSLGLAGYNEQFF.

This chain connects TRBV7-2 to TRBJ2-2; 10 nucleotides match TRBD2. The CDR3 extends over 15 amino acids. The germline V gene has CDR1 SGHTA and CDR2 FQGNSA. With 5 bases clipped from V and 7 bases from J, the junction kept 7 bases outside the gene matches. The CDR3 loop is CASSGGLAEGGELFF. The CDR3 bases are TGTGCCAGCAGCGGCGGACTAGCGGAAGGCGGGGAGCTGTTTTTT.